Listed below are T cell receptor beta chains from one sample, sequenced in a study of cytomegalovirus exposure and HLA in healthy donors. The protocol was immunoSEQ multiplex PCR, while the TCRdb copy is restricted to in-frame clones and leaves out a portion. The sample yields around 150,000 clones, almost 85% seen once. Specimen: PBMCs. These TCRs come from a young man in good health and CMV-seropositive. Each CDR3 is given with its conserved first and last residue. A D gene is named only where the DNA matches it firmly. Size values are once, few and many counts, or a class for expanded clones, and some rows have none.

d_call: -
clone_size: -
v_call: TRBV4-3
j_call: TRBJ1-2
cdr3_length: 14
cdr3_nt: TGCGCCAGCAGCCAAGATCTAACTGACTATGGCTACACCTTC
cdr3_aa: CASSQDLTDYGYTF

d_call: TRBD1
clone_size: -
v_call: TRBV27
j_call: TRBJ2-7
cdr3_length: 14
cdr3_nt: TGTGCCAGCAGTCGGGACAGGGACTCCTACGAGCAGTACTTC
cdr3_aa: CASSRDRDSYEQYF

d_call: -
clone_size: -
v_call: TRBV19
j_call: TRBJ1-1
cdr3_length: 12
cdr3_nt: TGTGCCAGTAGTATGGGGGGCACTGAAGCTTTCTTT
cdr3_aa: CASSMGGTEAFF

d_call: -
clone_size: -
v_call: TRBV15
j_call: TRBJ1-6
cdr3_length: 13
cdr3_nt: TGTGCCACCAGCTGGGTTGAGGATTCACCCCTCCACTTT
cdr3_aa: CATSWVEDSPLHF

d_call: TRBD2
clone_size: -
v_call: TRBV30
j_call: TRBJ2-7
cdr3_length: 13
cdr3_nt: TGTGCCTGGGGCCGGGAGGCCCTGTCCGAGCAGTACTTC
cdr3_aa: CAWGREALSEQYF

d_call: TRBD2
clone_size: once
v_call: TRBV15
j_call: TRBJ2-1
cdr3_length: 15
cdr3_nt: TGTGCCACCGAAGTCAGGCGGGGGGGCCTGGGCGAGCAGTTCTTC
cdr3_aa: CATEVRRGGLGEQFF

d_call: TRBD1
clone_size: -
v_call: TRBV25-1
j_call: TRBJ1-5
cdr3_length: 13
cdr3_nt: TGTGCCAGCAGTGGTTCCAGGGGGAAGCCCCAGCATTTT
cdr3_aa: CASSGSRGKPQHF

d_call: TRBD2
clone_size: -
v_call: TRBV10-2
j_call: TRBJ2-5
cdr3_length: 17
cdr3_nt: TGCGCCAGCAGTGACCCCGGGACTAGCGGGGATCAAGAGACCCAGTACTTC
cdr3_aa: CASSDPGTSGDQETQYF

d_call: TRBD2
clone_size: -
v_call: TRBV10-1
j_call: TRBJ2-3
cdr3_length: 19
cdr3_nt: TGCGCCAGCAGTGGGACCGCACCGGGACTAGCGGGTAGCACAGATACGCAGTATTTT
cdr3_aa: CASSGTAPGLAGSTDTQYF

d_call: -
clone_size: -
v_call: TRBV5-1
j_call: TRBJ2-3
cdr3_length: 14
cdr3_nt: TGCGCCAGCAGCTTCAACAGGGGTAGCGGTACGCAGTATTTT
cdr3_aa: CASSFNRGSGTQYF

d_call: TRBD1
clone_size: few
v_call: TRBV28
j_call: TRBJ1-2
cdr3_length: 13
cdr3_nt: TGTGCCAGCGCGACCGGGACAGGGGACGGCTACACCTTC
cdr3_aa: CASATGTGDGYTF

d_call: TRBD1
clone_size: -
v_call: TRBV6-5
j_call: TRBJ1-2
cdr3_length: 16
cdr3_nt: TGTGCCAGCAGTTACTCGGGGCAGGGGGGAGGTTATGGCTACACCTTC
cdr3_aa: CASSYSGQGGGYGYTF

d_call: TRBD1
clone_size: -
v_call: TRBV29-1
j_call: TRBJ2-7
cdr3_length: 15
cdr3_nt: TGCAGCGTTGAAGATGGGGACAGAGAACCTAACGAGCAGTACTTC
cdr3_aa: CSVEDGDREPNEQYF

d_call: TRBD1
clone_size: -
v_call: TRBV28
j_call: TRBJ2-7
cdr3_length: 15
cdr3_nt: TGTGCCAGCCCGGCGCCACAGGGGGTAGCGGACGAGCAGTACTTC
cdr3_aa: CASPAPQGVADEQYF

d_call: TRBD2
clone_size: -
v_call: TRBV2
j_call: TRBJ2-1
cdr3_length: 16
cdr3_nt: TGTGCCAGCATAAGGACTAGCGGGAGTGTCCACAATGAGCAGTTCTTC
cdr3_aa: CASIRTSGSVHNEQFF

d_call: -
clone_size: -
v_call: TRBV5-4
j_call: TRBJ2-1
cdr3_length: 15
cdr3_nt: TGTGCCAGCAGCTTAGGGGGAACCTCCTACAATGAGCAGTTCTTC
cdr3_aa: CASSLGGTSYNEQFF

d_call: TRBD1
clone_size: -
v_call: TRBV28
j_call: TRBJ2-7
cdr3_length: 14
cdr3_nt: TGTGCCAGCAGCCTTGGGACAGGGGGACACGAGCAGTACTTC
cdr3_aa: CASSLGTGGHEQYF

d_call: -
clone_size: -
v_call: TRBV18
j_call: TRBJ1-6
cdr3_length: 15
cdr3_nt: TGTGCCAGCTCACCCCGACAGTTCTATAATTCACCCCTCCACTTT
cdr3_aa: CASSPRQFYNSPLHF

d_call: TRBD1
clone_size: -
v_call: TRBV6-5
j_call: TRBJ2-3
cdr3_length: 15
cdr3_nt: TGTGCCAGCAGTTACTCGGACAGGGGCGCAGATACGCAGTATTTT
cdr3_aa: CASSYSDRGADTQYF

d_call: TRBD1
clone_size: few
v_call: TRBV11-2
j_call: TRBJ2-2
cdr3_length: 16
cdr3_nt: TGTGCCAGCAGCCCCGGGACAGGGGGGAACACCGGGGAGCTGTTTTTT
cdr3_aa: CASSPGTGGNTGELFF

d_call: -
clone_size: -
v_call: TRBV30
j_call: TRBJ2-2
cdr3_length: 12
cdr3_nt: TGTGCCTGGAGACAGGACACCGGGGAGCTGTTTTTT
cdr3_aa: CAWRQDTGELFF

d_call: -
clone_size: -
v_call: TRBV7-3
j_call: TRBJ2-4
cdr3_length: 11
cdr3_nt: TGTGCCAGCAGCTGCGAGTGGATTCAGTACTTC
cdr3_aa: CASSCEWIQYF

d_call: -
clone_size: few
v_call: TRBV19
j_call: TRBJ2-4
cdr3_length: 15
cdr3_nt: TGTGCCAGTAGTATACCCGGACAGACCAAAAACATTCAGTACTTC
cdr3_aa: CASSIPGQTKNIQYF

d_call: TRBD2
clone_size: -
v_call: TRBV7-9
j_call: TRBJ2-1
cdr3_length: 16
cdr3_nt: TGTGCCCTCGGGGCTAGCGGGAGGAATACGGCTGATGAGCAGTTCTTC
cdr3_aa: CALGASGRNTADEQFF

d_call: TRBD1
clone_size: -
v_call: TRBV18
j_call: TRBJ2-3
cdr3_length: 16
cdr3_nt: TGTGCCAGCTCACCGAACCGGGACAGGGGCACAGATACGCAGTATTTT
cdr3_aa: CASSPNRDRGTDTQYF

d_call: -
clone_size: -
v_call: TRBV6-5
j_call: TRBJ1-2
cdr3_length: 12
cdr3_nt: TGTGCCAGCAGTGCCACGGGTTATGGCTACACCTTC
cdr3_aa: CASSATGYGYTF

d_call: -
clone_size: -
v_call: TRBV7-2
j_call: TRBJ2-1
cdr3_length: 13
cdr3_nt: TGTGCCAGCAGCTTGAGCTCCTACAATGAGCAGTTCTTC
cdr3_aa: CASSLSSYNEQFF

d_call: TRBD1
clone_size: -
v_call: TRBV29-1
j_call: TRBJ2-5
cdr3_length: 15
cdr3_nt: TGCAGCGTGGCCTGGCAGGGGGCATTACAAGAGACCCAGTACTTC
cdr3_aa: CSVAWQGALQETQYF

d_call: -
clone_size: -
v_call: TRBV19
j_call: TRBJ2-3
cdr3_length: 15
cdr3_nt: TGTGCCAGTAGTATCACAGGGTGGAATACAGATACGCAGTATTTT
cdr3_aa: CASSITGWNTDTQYF

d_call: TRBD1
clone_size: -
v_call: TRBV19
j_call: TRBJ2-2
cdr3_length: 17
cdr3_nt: TGTGCCAGTAGAGACCCGCTTGGGACAGGGCGGACCGGGGAGCTGTTTTTT
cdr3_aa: CASRDPLGTGRTGELFF

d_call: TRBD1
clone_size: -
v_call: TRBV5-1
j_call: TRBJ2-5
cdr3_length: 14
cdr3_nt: TGCGCCAGCAGCTTGGCGGGACAGCAAGAGACCCAGTACTTC
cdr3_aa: CASSLAGQQETQYF

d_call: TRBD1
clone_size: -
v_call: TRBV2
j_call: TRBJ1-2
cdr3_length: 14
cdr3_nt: TGTGCCAGCCACAAGGGACAGGGGGCACGTGGCTACACCTTC
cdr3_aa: CASHKGQGARGYTF

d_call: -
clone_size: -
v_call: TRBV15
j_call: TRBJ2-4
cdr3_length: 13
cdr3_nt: TGTGCCACCAGCAGAGATACACCAAACATTCAGTACTTC
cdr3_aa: CATSRDTPNIQYF

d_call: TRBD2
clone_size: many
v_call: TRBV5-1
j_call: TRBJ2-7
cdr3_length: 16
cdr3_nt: TGCGCCAGCAGCTTGAATAGCGGGAGTATCGTCTACGAGCAGTACTTC
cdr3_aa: CASSLNSGSIVYEQYF

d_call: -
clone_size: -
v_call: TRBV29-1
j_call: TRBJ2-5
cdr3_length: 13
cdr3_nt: TGCAGCGTAGTCTATGGGGCCGGAGAGACCCAGTACTTC
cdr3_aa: CSVVYGAGETQYF

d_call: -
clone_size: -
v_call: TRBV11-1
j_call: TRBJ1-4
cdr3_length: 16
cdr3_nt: TGTGCCAGCAGCTTTAAGACAGACCGGATTAATGAAAAACTGTTTTTT
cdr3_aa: CASSFKTDRINEKLFF

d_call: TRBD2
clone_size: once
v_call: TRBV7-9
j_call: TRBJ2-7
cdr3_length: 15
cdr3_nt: TGTGCCAGCAGCTCCGAGACTAGCGCGCCCTACGAGCAGTACTTC
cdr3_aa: CASSSETSAPYEQYF

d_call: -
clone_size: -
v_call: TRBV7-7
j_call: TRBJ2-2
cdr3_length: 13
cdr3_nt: TGTGCTAGCAGCTTACCACAAACCGGGGAGCTGTTTTTT
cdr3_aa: CASSLPQTGELFF

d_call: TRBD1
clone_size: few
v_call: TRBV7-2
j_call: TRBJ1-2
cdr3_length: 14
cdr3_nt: TGTGCCAGCAGCCCGGACAGGGCTATGGGCGGCTACACCTTC
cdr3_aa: CASSPDRAMGGYTF

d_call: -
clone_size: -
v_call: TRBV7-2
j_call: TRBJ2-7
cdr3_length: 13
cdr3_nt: TGTGCCAGCAGACCGGACAAAGCCTACGAGCAGTACTTC
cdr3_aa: CASRPDKAYEQYF

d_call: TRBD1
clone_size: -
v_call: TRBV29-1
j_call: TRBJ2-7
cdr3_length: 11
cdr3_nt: TGCAGCGTCGGGACAGACTACGAGCAGTACTTC
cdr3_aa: CSVGTDYEQYF

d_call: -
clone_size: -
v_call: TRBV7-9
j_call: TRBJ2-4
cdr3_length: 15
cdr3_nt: TGTGCCAGCAGCCTCTTCCGGGGAGCCAAAAACATTCAGTACTTC
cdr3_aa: CASSLFRGAKNIQYF

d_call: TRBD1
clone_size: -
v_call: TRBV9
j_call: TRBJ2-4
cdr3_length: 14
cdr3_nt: TGTGCCAGCAGCGGAAGGGACAGCAAAAACATTCAGTACTTC
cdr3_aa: CASSGRDSKNIQYF

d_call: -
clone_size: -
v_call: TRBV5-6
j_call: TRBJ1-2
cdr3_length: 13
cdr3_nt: TGTGCCAGCAGCTTGGCAGGGCTCTATGGCTACACCTTC
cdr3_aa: CASSLAGLYGYTF

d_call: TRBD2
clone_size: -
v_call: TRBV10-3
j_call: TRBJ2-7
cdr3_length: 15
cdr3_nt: TGTGCCATAGCTAGCGGGAGTTCAGCTCTCTACGAGCAGTACTTC
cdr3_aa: CAIASGSSALYEQYF

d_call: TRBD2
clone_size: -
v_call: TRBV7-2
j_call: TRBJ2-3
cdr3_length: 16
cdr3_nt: TGTGCCAGCAGCTGGAGTAGCGGGGAGCCCGTGAATACGCAGTATTTT
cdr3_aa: CASSWSSGEPVNTQYF